Presented here are 26 T cell receptor beta chains from one specimen sequenced in a study of post-analysis software for immune sequencing data (dated by TCRdb to between 2014 and 2017). The paper's findings and limits, for the study overall: Significantly higher frequencies in patients than in controls were found for about five TRBV segments, including TRBV5-6, TRBV5-1 and TRBV20-1.

The library relied on PCR. Sequencing took place on an Illumina HiSeq 2500. To reduce PCR and sequencing biases, unique molecular identifiers were built into the TCR beta cDNA libraries. TCRdb applied fastp at Q25 and MiXCR to the public reads, then kept only in-frame beta chains. Identical CDR3 protein sequences are pooled into one entry, listed with their most common genes and DNA. This sample has 250,000 to 300,000 distinct CDR3 sequences in its table, and 36% of those were observed once. Of the sample, around 4.8% is held by the ten largest clones. The antigens for these receptors are not known. Source material: blood. These receptors were collected from a girl aged 5 to 17 with multiple sclerosis.

The V gene is TRBV29-1, the J gene TRBJ2-7; 8 nucleotides agree with TRBD2. V shed 7 bases, J shed 2 bases, and the junction held 4 bases outside the gene matches. CDR3 length: 12 residues. Germline V gene sequence: CDR1 SQVTM, CDR2 ANQGSEA. CDR3: CSATLAAYEQYF. The CDR3 DNA is TGCAGCGCCACACTAGCGGCCTACGAGCAGTACTTC.

In this sample, this clonotype turned up many times. The CDR3 is CASSPRVGLTYNEQFF. The CDR3, as DNA: TGTGCCAGCTCACCACGAGTCGGGCTTACCTACAATGAGCAGTTCTTC. The chain links TRBV18 to TRBJ2-1; the D is unclear. The germline V gene has CDR1 KGHSH and CDR2 LQKENI. The CDR3 has 16 amino acids. Trimming shortened V by 1 base and J by 2 bases, and 12 bases separated the two germline ends.

This clonotype came up a few times. A read error may explain this, as a much larger clone is one base away. J is TRBJ2-5 and V is TRBV5-1; D remains ambiguous. Deletions cut 2 bases from V and 5 bases from J, with 10 bases between. Germline V gene sequence: CDR1 SGHRS, CDR2 YFSETQ. The CDR3 length is 13 residues. The CDR3: CASSFKGRETQYF. CDR3 DNA sequence: TGCGCCAGCAGCTTCAAAGGACGGGAGACCCAGTACTTC. The entire variable domain, with the rest obtained from reference TRBV5-1 and TRBJ2-5, is as follows: KAGVTQTPRYLIKTRGQQVTLSCSPISGHRSVSWYQQTPGQGLQFLFEYFSETQRNKGNFPGRFSGRQFSNSRSEMNVSTLELGDSALYLCASSFKGRETQYFGPGTRLLVL.

This clonotype has at least ten counts. The rearrangement uses TRBV6-2 or TRBV6-3 and TRBJ2-1, with a tentative D call TRBD2 (6 bases). Germline lookup yields CDR1 MNHEY and CDR2 SVGEGT. The CDR3 runs 16 residues. V was clipped by 2 bases and J by 7 bases, with 18 bases between them. CDR3 sequence: CASSYLGEGLRNEQFF. The CDR3 bases are TGTGCCAGCAGTTACCTGGGAGAGGGACTCAGGAATGAGCAGTTCTTC.

The genes are TRBV25-1 and TRBJ2-2, with no clear D. CDR1 and CDR2 (germline): MGHDK, SYGVNS. Trimming pared 4 bases from V and 0 bases from J, leaving 9 bases between. The CDR3 extends over 15 amino acids. CDR3 in DNA: TGTGCCAGCAGTGGAAAGACGGCGAACACCGGGGAGCTGTTTTTT. Protein product: CASSGKTANTGELFF.

The J gene is TRBJ2-3, the V gene TRBV4-1, with 9 bases matching TRBD2. The germline V gene has CDR1 MGHRA and CDR2 YSYEKL. The trim removed 2 bases at V and 5 bases at J, leaving 17 bases unmatched. This CDR3 has 19 residues. CDR3 DNA sequence: TGCGCCAGCAGCCAAACAGAAAGGGTTAGCGGGGGTGGAATAGATACGCAGTATTTT. Translation: CASSQTERVSGGGIDTQYF.

This clonotype was seen more than once but under ten times. The V and J genes are TRBV20-1 and TRBJ1-6; D not resolved. This CDR3 comprises 16 residues. Germline CDR1 and CDR2: DFQATT and SNEGSKA (reference sequence). V gave up 1 base and J gave up 4 bases, with 14 bases separating them. The CDR3 is CSARGVGAGYNSPLHF. The CDR3 DNA sequence: TGCAGTGCTAGAGGGGTGGGTGCAGGATATAATTCACCCCTCCACTTT.

This clonotype came up a few times. CDR3 nucleotides: TGTGCCAGCAGCGTTGGACTAGCGGGCCGATCAGATACGCAGTATTTT. This codes for CASSVGLAGRSDTQYF. V usage is TRBV14 and J usage is TRBJ2-3, with TRBD2 matching 11 bases. The V segment lost 5 bases and the J segment 4 bases; nucleotides outside the gene matches: 8. The CDR3 sequence is 16 residues long. The germline V gene encodes CDR1 SGHDN and CDR2 FVKESK.

V is TRBV11-2 and J is TRBJ1-1; D gene uncertain. The CDR3 consists of 17 residues. The germline V gene has CDR1 SGHAT and CDR2 FQNNGV. Trimming removed 5 bases at V and 3 bases at J, with 22 bases between. CDR3 sequence (DNA): TGTGCCAGCAGCCCCCCCCCCGGCAGTTCAAAGGACACTGAAGCTTTCTTT. Protein sequence: CASSPPPGSSKDTEAFF.

The chain recombines TRBV19 with TRBJ1-2; no firm D call. The V gene's germline CDR1 is LNHDA and CDR2 SQIVND (reference sequence). This CDR3 has 14 amino acids. Trimming stripped 4 bases from V and 8 bases from J, with 17 bases between. The CDR3 protein is CASSTSPGSMGYTF. In nucleotides, the CDR3 is TGTGCCAGTAGTACGTCCCCGGGGTCTATGGGCTACACCTTC.

This clonotype was detected ten times or more. This chain connects TRBV6-6 to TRBJ2-2, with no clear D. The V end lost 2 bases, the J end lost 7 bases, and 5 bases lay between the germline ends. This CDR3 has 12 residues. Germline V lookup: CDR1 MNHNY, CDR2 SVGAGI (reference sequence). CDR3 nucleotides: TGTGCCAGCAGTTACGAGAGCGGGGAGCTGTTTTTT. This gives the protein CASSYESGELFF.

Concerning this clonotype: A read error may produce the germline difference seen at one junction end. This chain uses TRBV23-1 with TRBJ1-5; D is uncertain. TRBV23-1 is assigned to the ORF class and has an uncertain function. This CDR3 region has 9 residues. This chain's CDR3 is CASTQPQHF. Written as DNA, the CDR3 is TGCGCCAGCACTCAGCCCCAGCATTTT.

This clonotype was seen a handful of times. This sequence joins TRBV5-5 and TRBJ1-5; D gene unclear. Trimming took 1 base from V and 7 from J, leaving 12 bases between them. This CDR3 is built from 14 residues. Germline V lookup: CDR1 SGHKS, CDR2 YYEKEE (reference sequence). The CDR3 spells CASSLSREKQPQHF. As DNA, the CDR3 is TGTGCCAGCAGCTTGAGTAGGGAAAAGCAGCCCCAGCATTTT.

Points on this clonotype: Germline and junction disagree at one end, which may indicate a read error. V usage is TRBV15 and J usage is TRBJ1-6, with 7 positions matching TRBD1. The germline gives CDR1 LNHNV, CDR2 YYDKDF (reference sequence). This CDR3 has 16 amino acids. The CDR3 bases are TGTGCCACCAGCAGAGATCAAGGGGGCAAAGGTTCACCCCCCCACTTT. Its protein product is CATSRDQGGKGSPPHF.

The rearrangement uses TRBV29-1 and TRBJ2-5; D is unclear. The CDR3 consists of 14 residues. V was shortened by 6 bases and J by 4 bases, with 18 bases between the two germline ends. Germline-derived CDR1 and CDR2 are SQVTM and ANQGSEA. CDR3 DNA: TGCAGCGTCGAATTCGTCCCCTCCGTAGAGACCCAGTACTTC. Its translation: CSVEFVPSVETQYF.

A few counts support this clonotype. The CDR3 nucleotides are TGTGCCAGCAGGTCCCGAGCGGGGTCCGGCACAGATACGCAGTATTTT. It translates to CASRSRAGSGTDTQYF. V and J are TRBV7-8 and TRBJ2-3; the match to TRBD2 covers 7 bases. The J segment lost 1 base and the V segment lost 6 bases, leaving 10 bases of the junction unmatched. The V gene's germline CDR1 is SGHVS and CDR2 FQNEAQ. This CDR3 is 16 amino acids long.

The chain carries TRBV20-1 and TRBJ2-3; D assignment may be TRBD1 or TRBD2 (5 bases each). V was shortened by 4 bases and J by 4 bases, with 18 bases between the two germline ends. The CDR3 is 15 residues long. CDR1 is DFQATT and CDR2 is SNEGSKA in the germline V gene (reference sequence). The CDR3 is CSANPSNGDADTQYF. CDR3 DNA: TGCAGTGCTAACCCTTCGAACGGGGACGCAGATACGCAGTATTTT.

This clonotype was seen at least ten times. The chain links TRBV29-1 to TRBJ1-2; 7 positions agree with TRBD1. The trim removed 4 bases at V and 8 bases at J, leaving 7 bases unmatched. Germline-derived CDR1 and CDR2 are SQVTM and ANQGSEA. CDR3 length: 12 amino acids. The CDR3 region is CSVGDSSRGYTF. DNA of the CDR3: TGCAGCGTTGGGGACAGCTCCCGGGGCTACACCTTC.

The chain recombines TRBV10-3 with TRBJ2-7, with D possibly being TRBD1 or TRBD2 (5 bases each). The J call is doubtful: the DNA matches TRBJ2-5 better. Germline CDR1 and CDR2: ENHRY and SYGVKD. CDR3 length equals 15 residues. CDR3 loop: CAISEIGDGGRTQYF. In DNA form, the CDR3 reads TGTGCCATCAGTGAGATAGGGGATGGGGGACGGACCCAGTACTTC.

The rearrangement uses TRBV12-3 or TRBV12-4 and TRBJ2-5, with TRBD1 matching 8 bases. The CDR3 is 15 amino acids. J gave up 0 bases and V 6 bases, and 6 bases lay outside the gene matches. CDR3 nucleotides: TGTGCCAGCAGCTACAGGGACAGGTACCAAGAGACCCAGTACTTC. Its protein product is CASSYRDRYQETQYF.

This clonotype appeared a single time. Germline is not matched at one junction end, which may reflect a read error. The DNA for the CDR3 is TGTGCTAGCAGCTTAGATGTGCGAGATACGCAGTATTTT. The encoded protein is CASSLDVRDTQYF. J is TRBJ2-3 and V is TRBV7-7; D is ambiguous. Germline CDR1 and CDR2: SSHAT and FNYEAQ (reference sequence). The CDR3 consists of 13 residues.

This chain uses TRBV4-1 with TRBJ2-1; 13 positions agree with TRBD2. This CDR3 comprises 16 residues. V dropped 4 bases and J dropped 8; count of bases not matched to a gene: 8. In germline, CDR1 is MGHRA, CDR2 YSYEKL. The CDR3 spells CASSLRLAGGGDEQFF. In nucleotides, the CDR3 is TGCGCCAGCAGCCTACGACTAGCGGGAGGAGGCGATGAGCAGTTCTTC.

This clonotype was counted between two and nine times. Possible read error: a much larger clone is one base away. The V call is TRBV6-6, the J call TRBJ2-1, with 7 bases aligning to TRBD1. CDR1 and CDR2 from the germline V gene are MNHNY and SVGAGI (reference sequence). This CDR3 region has 13 residues. J was trimmed by 11 bases and V by 1 base; bases with no gene match: 5. The CDR3 loop reads CASSYYRGPQQFF. In nucleotides, the CDR3 is TGTGCCAGCAGTTACTACAGGGGCCCCCAGCAGTTCTTC.

The rearrangement uses TRBV6-5 and TRBJ1-2; a weak D match, TRBD1 (5 bases). Trimming took off 4 bases at V and 8 bases at J, with 14 bases between the two ends. The CDR3 has 13 residues. In germline, CDR1 is MNHEY, CDR2 SVGAGI. CDR3 amino acids: CASSFDSRRGYTF. Written as DNA, the CDR3 is TGTGCCAGCAGTTTCGACAGTCGTAGGGGCTACACCTTC.

This clonotype was found many times. V and J are TRBV7-2 and TRBJ2-3, with TRBD1 as a possible D gene (5 bases). Germline CDR1 reads SGHTA; CDR2 reads FQGNSA. This CDR3 is built from 16 residues. V lost 5 bases and J lost 0, with 15 bases in between. The CDR3 DNA sequence: TGTGCCAGCAGCCCCGACAGAAACCCTAGCACAGATACGCAGTATTTT. This codes for CASSPDRNPSTDTQYF.

This clonotype has ten or more counts. The chain's CDR3 is CASSLGQETYEQYF. In nucleotides, the CDR3 is TGCGCCAGCAGCTTGGGGCAGGAAACCTACGAGCAGTACTTC. This chain uses TRBV5-1 with TRBJ2-7, with no clear D. The CDR3 totals 14 residues. CDR1 is SGHRS and CDR2 is YFSETQ in the germline V gene. Between the trimmed V and J ends, which lost 0 bases and 2 bases, there was a span of 9 bases.